This record looks at one TCR beta chain sequence and its context. Its matching antigen is unknown. The data stem from a study of cytomegalovirus exposure and HLA in healthy donors. Both 60 Vbeta primers and 13 Jbeta primers went into the PCR. Data came from immunoSEQ multiplex PCR; TCRdb stores just in-frame clones and leaves some out. Of fewer than 150,000 clones in the sample, about 74% were seen once. Whole-study findings and limits: Among immune exposure information, only CMV serostatus was available.

From germline, CDR1 is SGHTA and CDR2 FQGNSA. V lost 4 bases to trimming and J lost 8 bases; unmatched junction nucleotides: 3. The CDR3 extends over 13 amino acids. The sequence was obtained from a woman aged 45-65 years in good health and CMV-seropositive. Sequenced material: PBMCs. The chain uses TRBV7-2 and TRBJ1-2, with 11 bases that match TRBD1. The CDR3 loop is CASSSDRGQGYTF. In DNA, the CDR3 is TGTGCCAGCAGCTCGGACAGGGGGCAAGGCTACACCTTC. The full variable domain, in which reference TRBV7-2 and TRBJ1-2 provide the parts outside the CDR3, is GAGVSQSPSNKVTEKGKDVELRCDPISGHTALYWYRQSLGQGLEFLIYFQGNSAPDKSGLPSDRFSAERTGGSVSTLTIQRTQQEDSAVYLCASSSDRGQGYTFGSGTRLTVV.